These T cell receptor beta chains were read from a single sample in a study of CD8 T cells in ankylosing spondylitis. TCRdb re-called the 5' RACE reads with MiXCR, one entry per CDR3 protein. The repertoire holds approximately 300,000 distinct CDR3 sequences, with less than 9.5% as singletons. The sample was blood, either unsorted or a sorted T cell fraction (not recorded which). The receptors were gathered from a male donor with ankylosing spondylitis. Both conserved end residues are part of each CDR3.

TRBV6-1 | CASTPSGTRSGANVLTF
TRBV3-1 | CASSQALSWEQYF
TRBV20-1 | CSARPIRRSGGQQDGYTF
TRBV6-1 | CASSEVSQETQYF
TRBV28 | CASSLTGHQETQYF
TRBV14 | CASSLWDSRNTIYF
TRBV18 | CASSPQGAQPQHF
TRBV12-3/TRBV12-4 | CALSLAFMGISSYNSPLHF
TRBV7-3 | CASSKRGGEPSYEQYF
TRBV20-1 | CSARDGLADYEQYF
TRBV6-2/TRBV6-3 | CASSYSGLANTGELFF
TRBV12-3/TRBV12-4 | CASSLIREIYGYTF
TRBV20-1 | CSASLTSVSWETQYF
TRBV7-9 | CASSSFGTESTDTQYF
TRBV28 | CASSFAGGVYGNTIYF
TRBV7-2 | CASSLEEHDTQYF
TRBV9 | CASRRGGSSYNEQFF
TRBV20-1 | CSAREQSTDTQYF
TRBV29-1 | CSGRESSYNEQFF
TRBV14 | CASSQGGLGNQPQHF
TRBV25-1 | CASSDEGASYNEQFF
TRBV20-1 | CSASKDYQETQYF
TRBV18 | CASSPDRASEQYF
TRBV5-6 | CAMSLGLSYNEQFF
TRBV10-3 | CAISVVAERNEQFF
TRBV7-2 | CASKSTGGFYEQYF
TRBV3-1 | CASSHNRGDGYTF
TRBV29-1 | CSVVGFGDAFF
TRBV5-1 | CASSQRERGYQETQYF
TRBV6-5 | CASSYPSRGQLADTQYF
TRBV2 | CASKHPSYNEQFF
TRBV11-2 | CASSLLPWDRGETQYF
TRBV7-2 | CASSLGSGSRTGELFF
TRBV3-1 | CASSQGPGGRTGELFF
TRBV9 | CASSPRRTPSYEQYF
TRBV4-1 | CASSQDWGAGGYTF
TRBV27 | CASRKNSRGRAYGYTF
TRBV12-5 | CASGPGTVYEQYF
TRBV12-3/TRBV12-4 | CASSLVGTSGGGETQYF
TRBV4-3 | CASSQRQGDTGELFF
TRBV5-1 | CASSRWRELRNEQFF
TRBV7-2 | CASSQGGSSGANVLTF
TRBV4-2 | CASSQATDTDTQYF
TRBV9 | CASSANSGDTQYF
TRBV5-1 | CASSLVQGVYEQYF
TRBV3-1 | CASSLLGLRGYEQYF
TRBV24-1 | CATSDSLAGGPNTGELFF
TRBV7-3 | CASSSTPGQGAGTSGDTQYF
TRBV20-1 | CSARGLDLSYEQYF
TRBV9 | CASSAGQVSEQYF
TRBV29-1 | CSVEGLSLGEQFF
TRBV6-2/TRBV6-3 | CASSSRTSGPTDTQYF
TRBV12-3/TRBV12-4 | CASSRTGGIYEQYF
TRBV29-1 | CSASGEETQYF
TRBV5-6 | CASSLGGDTYEQYF